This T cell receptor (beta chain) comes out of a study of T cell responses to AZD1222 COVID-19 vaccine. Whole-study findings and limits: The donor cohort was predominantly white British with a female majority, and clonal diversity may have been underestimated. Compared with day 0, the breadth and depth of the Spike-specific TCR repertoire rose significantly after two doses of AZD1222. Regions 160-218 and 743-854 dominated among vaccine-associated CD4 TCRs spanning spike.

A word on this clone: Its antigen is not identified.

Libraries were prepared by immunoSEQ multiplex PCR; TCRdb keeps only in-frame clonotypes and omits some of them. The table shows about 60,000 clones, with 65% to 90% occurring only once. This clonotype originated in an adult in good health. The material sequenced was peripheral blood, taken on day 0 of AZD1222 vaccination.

CDR3 region: CASSVDGGSSYEQYF. The CDR3 DNA is TGTGCCAGCAGCGTAGACGGGGGGAGCTCCTACGAGCAGTACTTC. J is TRBJ2-7 and V is TRBV9; 7 bases align to TRBD2. After removal of 0 bases from V and 0 bases from J, the junction contained 3 bases not matched to a gene. CDR1 and CDR2 (germline): SGDLS, YYNGEE. This CDR3 contains 15 residues.